These T cell receptor beta chains were read from a single sample in a study of post-analysis software for immune sequencing data. TCRdb independently ran MiXCR on the PCR reads; one entry per CDR3 protein. The sample holds 800,000 to 950,000 distinct CDR3 sequences, about 53% seen once. Sequenced material: blood. These receptors originate from a girl aged 5-17 years with multiple sclerosis. CDR3s include the opening cysteine and the closing phenylalanine or tryptophan. Fields, in order: D gene, V gene, clone size, J gene, CDR3 DNA, CDR3 protein. A D gene is named only where the DNA matches it firmly. Clone size appears in some rows only: once, few, many, or a class for an expanded clone.

D gene: .; V gene: TRBV7-2; clone size: .; J gene: TRBJ1-5; CDR3 DNA: TGTGCCAGCAGTCAAGAGTATAGCAATCAGCCCCAGCATTTT; CDR3 protein: CASSQEYSNQPQHF
D gene: TRBD2; V gene: TRBV12-3/TRBV12-4; clone size: .; J gene: TRBJ2-7; CDR3 DNA: TGTGCCAGCAGTTTCCCCGGGACTAGCAGCTACGAGCAGTACTTC; CDR3 protein: CASSFPGTSSYEQYF
D gene: .; V gene: TRBV11-2; clone size: .; J gene: TRBJ2-7; CDR3 DNA: TGTGCCAGCAGCTCCTACGCGGGGATTAGCTCCTACGAGCAGTACTTC; CDR3 protein: CASSSYAGISSYEQYF
D gene: .; V gene: TRBV4-2; clone size: .; J gene: TRBJ2-7; CDR3 DNA: TGTGCCAGCAGCCTCTGGCTCGCGCTCTACGAGCAGTACTTC; CDR3 protein: CASSLWLALYEQYF
D gene: .; V gene: TRBV4-2; clone size: .; J gene: TRBJ2-1; CDR3 DNA: TGTGCCAGCAGCCAAGATCTTCGGGCGACATCCTACAATGAGCAGTTCTTC; CDR3 protein: CASSQDLRATSYNEQFF
D gene: .; V gene: TRBV12-3/TRBV12-4; clone size: few; J gene: TRBJ1-2; CDR3 DNA: TGTGCCAGCAGTTATCAGGGGAGTGGCTACACCTTC; CDR3 protein: CASSYQGSGYTF
D gene: .; V gene: TRBV29-1; clone size: few; J gene: TRBJ2-5; CDR3 DNA: TGCAGCGTTGCCACAGGGACACTTGAAGAGACCCAGTACTTC; CDR3 protein: CSVATGTLEETQYF
D gene: .; V gene: TRBV24-1; clone size: .; J gene: TRBJ2-6; CDR3 DNA: TGTGCCACCAGGTACAGGTCCTCCGGGGCCAACGTCCTGACTTTC; CDR3 protein: CATRYRSSGANVLTF
D gene: .; V gene: TRBV28; clone size: .; J gene: TRBJ2-1; CDR3 DNA: TGTGCCAGCCAGGACCGAAATGAGCAGTTCTTC; CDR3 protein: CASQDRNEQFF
D gene: TRBD1; V gene: TRBV12-3/TRBV12-4; clone size: .; J gene: TRBJ1-1; CDR3 DNA: TGTGCCAGCAGTTCAAACAGGGGTGACACTGAAGCTTTCTTT; CDR3 protein: CASSSNRGDTEAFF
D gene: .; V gene: TRBV4-1; clone size: few; J gene: TRBJ2-5; CDR3 DNA: TGCGCCAGCAGCACCCGGACAGAAGAGACCCAGTACTTC; CDR3 protein: CASSTRTEETQYF
D gene: TRBD2; V gene: TRBV2; clone size: once; J gene: TRBJ2-7; CDR3 DNA: TGTGCCAGCAAACTGTCTAGCGGGGGGACCCCCCTGCAGTACTTC; CDR3 protein: CASKLSSGGTPLQYF
D gene: TRBD1; V gene: TRBV7-9; clone size: .; J gene: TRBJ2-1; CDR3 DNA: TGTGCCAGCAGCGATCGGACAGGGGGGAGCTCCTACAATGAGCAGTTCTTC; CDR3 protein: CASSDRTGGSSYNEQFF
D gene: .; V gene: TRBV7-9; clone size: .; J gene: TRBJ2-3; CDR3 DNA: TGTGCCAGCGCCCGGGCGGGTTCCCCAGATACGCAGTATTTT; CDR3 protein: CASARAGSPDTQYF
D gene: TRBD1; V gene: TRBV12-3/TRBV12-4; clone size: .; J gene: TRBJ1-4; CDR3 DNA: TGTGCCAGCCGGGACAGAACTAATGAAAAACTGTTTTTT; CDR3 protein: CASRDRTNEKLFF
D gene: TRBD1; V gene: TRBV12-3/TRBV12-4; clone size: once; J gene: TRBJ1-2; CDR3 DNA: TGTGCCAGCAGTTCCGGGACAGGGGCCTATGGCTACACCTTC; CDR3 protein: CASSSGTGAYGYTF
D gene: .; V gene: TRBV10-3; clone size: .; J gene: TRBJ2-7; CDR3 DNA: TGTGCCATCAGGGGGACGGCCACCTACGAGCAGTACTTC; CDR3 protein: CAIRGTATYEQYF
D gene: TRBD2; V gene: TRBV15; clone size: .; J gene: TRBJ2-1; CDR3 DNA: TGTGCCACCAGCAGTGGTGTTAGCGGGACCTACAATGAGCAGTTCTTC; CDR3 protein: CATSSGVSGTYNEQFF
D gene: TRBD2; V gene: TRBV5-1; clone size: .; J gene: TRBJ2-7; CDR3 DNA: TGCGCCAGCAGCCGTAGCGGGAGGATCCCCTACGAGCAGTACTTC; CDR3 protein: CASSRSGRIPYEQYF
D gene: .; V gene: TRBV20-1; clone size: .; J gene: TRBJ2-7; CDR3 DNA: TGCAGTGCTGGGTCGGAACGGGGTCCCCCCTACGAGCAGTACTTC; CDR3 protein: CSAGSERGPPYEQYF
D gene: .; V gene: TRBV9; clone size: few; J gene: TRBJ2-3; CDR3 DNA: TGTGCCAGCAGCGTCGGCGTTCGGGGCACAGATACGCAGTATTTT; CDR3 protein: CASSVGVRGTDTQYF
D gene: .; V gene: TRBV30; clone size: once; J gene: TRBJ1-4; CDR3 DNA: TGTGCCTGGGCGAACCTAGGGGGACGGGATGAAAAACTGTTTTTT; CDR3 protein: CAWANLGGRDEKLFF
D gene: .; V gene: TRBV6-6; clone size: .; J gene: TRBJ1-1; CDR3 DNA: TGTGCCAGCAGTTACCCGAAGGGGCTCGGCACTGAAGCTTTCTTT; CDR3 protein: CASSYPKGLGTEAFF
D gene: .; V gene: TRBV4-1; clone size: .; J gene: TRBJ1-2; CDR3 DNA: TGCGCCAGCAGCCAAGTCGTTCAGAATAACTATGGCTACACCTTC; CDR3 protein: CASSQVVQNNYGYTF
D gene: TRBD1; V gene: TRBV12-3/TRBV12-4; clone size: many; J gene: TRBJ2-1; CDR3 DNA: TGTGCCGTCCCGTCCCTAGGGGGCTCGGGGTCCTACAATGAGCAGTTCTTC; CDR3 protein: CAVPSLGGSGSYNEQFF
D gene: .; V gene: TRBV3-1; clone size: .; J gene: TRBJ2-5; CDR3 DNA: TGTGCCAGCAGCCCCGACCCGTCGGGGGAGACCCAGTACTTC; CDR3 protein: CASSPDPSGETQYF
D gene: .; V gene: TRBV7-9; clone size: .; J gene: TRBJ2-7; CDR3 DNA: TGTGCCAGCGGGGGCAGGGGGGGTTCCTACGAGCAGTACTTC; CDR3 protein: CASGGRGGSYEQYF
D gene: .; V gene: TRBV15; clone size: .; J gene: TRBJ1-5; CDR3 DNA: TGTGCCACCAGCGGTAGGGTCCAGCCCCAGCATTTT; CDR3 protein: CATSGRVQPQHF
D gene: .; V gene: TRBV12-3/TRBV12-4; clone size: .; J gene: TRBJ1-5; CDR3 DNA: TGTGCCAGCAGTCCCAACTGGGGCACCCCAGGGAATCAGCCCCAGCATTTT; CDR3 protein: CASSPNWGTPGNQPQHF
D gene: TRBD1; V gene: TRBV5-1; clone size: .; J gene: TRBJ2-4; CDR3 DNA: TGCGCCAGCGGACAGGGCCTAAAAAACATTCAGTACTTC; CDR3 protein: CASGQGLKNIQYF
D gene: .; V gene: TRBV6-5; clone size: .; J gene: TRBJ2-3; CDR3 DNA: TGTGCCAGCAGTTTCGGCGGGGATACGCAGTATTTT; CDR3 protein: CASSFGGDTQYF
D gene: .; V gene: TRBV20-1; clone size: few; J gene: TRBJ2-1; CDR3 DNA: TGCAGTGCTAGGCGGGCCGAAGTCTACAATGAGCAGTTCTTC; CDR3 protein: CSARRAEVYNEQFF
D gene: .; V gene: TRBV7-3; clone size: .; J gene: TRBJ2-1; CDR3 DNA: TGTGCCAGCAGCTTCTCGGACAGAAATGAGCAGTTCTTC; CDR3 protein: CASSFSDRNEQFF
D gene: TRBD1; V gene: TRBV5-1; clone size: .; J gene: TRBJ2-7; CDR3 DNA: TGCGCCAGCAGCTCGGAGACAGGGGGCAACGAGCAGTACTTC; CDR3 protein: CASSSETGGNEQYF
D gene: .; V gene: TRBV7-9; clone size: .; J gene: TRBJ2-5; CDR3 DNA: TGTGTCAGCAGCGCTCCCCTAGGACGCAAACAAGAGACCCAGTACTTC; CDR3 protein: CVSSAPLGRKQETQYF
D gene: TRBD2; V gene: TRBV9; clone size: .; J gene: TRBJ2-1; CDR3 DNA: TGTGCCAGCAGCGTCCTCGATAGCGGGGGGGCCCATGAGCAGTTCTTC; CDR3 protein: CASSVLDSGGAHEQFF
D gene: .; V gene: TRBV14; clone size: few; J gene: TRBJ1-2; CDR3 DNA: TGTGCCAGCAGCCAAGTCGGAGGGGCCAACAGGCATGTCTATGGCTACACCTTC; CDR3 protein: CASSQVGGANRHVYGYTF
D gene: TRBD1; V gene: TRBV7-2; clone size: .; J gene: TRBJ2-3; CDR3 DNA: TGTGCCAGCAGCTTCGGACAGGGAGCCACAGATACGCAGTATTTT; CDR3 protein: CASSFGQGATDTQYF
D gene: TRBD1; V gene: TRBV9; clone size: .; J gene: TRBJ2-1; CDR3 DNA: TGTGCCAGCACGGTACGGGACAGGGACAATGAGCAGTTCTTC; CDR3 protein: CASTVRDRDNEQFF
D gene: .; V gene: TRBV5-1; clone size: .; J gene: TRBJ2-1; CDR3 DNA: TGCGCCAGCAGTGTGGACTTCCGGGGTCTGTTCTTC; CDR3 protein: CASSVDFRGLFF
D gene: .; V gene: TRBV7-3; clone size: few; J gene: TRBJ2-1; CDR3 DNA: TGTGCCAGCAGCACGGGACTGAACAATGAGCAGTTCTTC; CDR3 protein: CASSTGLNNEQFF
D gene: TRBD2; V gene: TRBV12-3/TRBV12-4; clone size: .; J gene: TRBJ2-4; CDR3 DNA: TGTGCCAGCAGTTTTGCGGGGGGGCTAGCCAAAAACATTCAGTACTTC; CDR3 protein: CASSFAGGLAKNIQYF
D gene: TRBD1; V gene: TRBV19; clone size: .; J gene: TRBJ1-5; CDR3 DNA: TGTGCCAGTAGTTCCCCACCGGGACAGGGTGCAAGCAATCAGCCCCAGCATTTT; CDR3 protein: CASSSPPGQGASNQPQHF
D gene: .; V gene: TRBV29-1; clone size: .; J gene: TRBJ2-3; CDR3 DNA: TGCAGCGCGGGTACGCAGTATTTT; CDR3 protein: CSAGTQYF
D gene: TRBD1; V gene: TRBV3-1; clone size: .; J gene: TRBJ1-1; CDR3 DNA: TGTGCCAGCAGCCCCCCACCACACAGGGGCACTGAAGCTTTCTTT; CDR3 protein: CASSPPPHRGTEAFF
D gene: .; V gene: TRBV5-1; clone size: .; J gene: TRBJ2-3; CDR3 DNA: TGCGCCAGCAGCTTAAGTATCGGCACAGATACGCAGTATTTT; CDR3 protein: CASSLSIGTDTQYF
D gene: TRBD2; V gene: TRBV7-2; clone size: few; J gene: TRBJ2-1; CDR3 DNA: TGTGCCAGCAGCCCCTTAGCCGCCGGGGGGACGTTCTTC; CDR3 protein: CASSPLAAGGTFF
D gene: .; V gene: TRBV6-6; clone size: few; J gene: TRBJ2-1; CDR3 DNA: TGTGCGGCTCACCGGTATAGCTACAATGAGCAGTTCTTC; CDR3 protein: CAAHRYSYNEQFF
D gene: .; V gene: TRBV7-4; clone size: .; J gene: TRBJ1-4; CDR3 DNA: TGTGCCAGCAGCTTGATGTTCCCGGGGGGGACTAATGAAAAACTGTTTTTT; CDR3 protein: CASSLMFPGGTNEKLFF
D gene: .; V gene: TRBV5-6; clone size: .; J gene: TRBJ1-1; CDR3 DNA: TGTGCCAGCAACTCCGGGGCGATGAACACTGAAGCTTTCTTT; CDR3 protein: CASNSGAMNTEAFF
D gene: .; V gene: TRBV29-1; clone size: .; J gene: TRBJ2-3; CDR3 DNA: TGCAGCGTGAGGATCTCGCACGTGAGCGATACGCAGTATTTT; CDR3 protein: CSVRISHVSDTQYF
D gene: TRBD2; V gene: TRBV28; clone size: .; J gene: TRBJ2-3; CDR3 DNA: TGTGCCAGCAGTTTATCGATCGGTGGCGGGAGGGCCCTCCAGTGGGGCACAGATACGCAGTATTTT; CDR3 protein: CASSLSIGGGRALQWGTDTQYF